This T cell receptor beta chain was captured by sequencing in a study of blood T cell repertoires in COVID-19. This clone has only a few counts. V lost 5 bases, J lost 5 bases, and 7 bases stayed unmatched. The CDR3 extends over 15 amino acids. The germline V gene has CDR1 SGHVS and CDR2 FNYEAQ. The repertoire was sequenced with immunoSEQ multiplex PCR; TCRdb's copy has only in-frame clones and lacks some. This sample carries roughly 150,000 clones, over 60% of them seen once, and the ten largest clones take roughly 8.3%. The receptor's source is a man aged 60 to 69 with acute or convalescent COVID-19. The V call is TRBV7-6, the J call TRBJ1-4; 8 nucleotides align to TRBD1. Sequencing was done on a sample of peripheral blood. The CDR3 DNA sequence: TGTGCCAGCAGCCTAGACAGGGGTGGGAATGAAAAACTGTTTTTT. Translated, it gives CASSLDRGGNEKLFF.